This T cell receptor (beta chain) was documented in a study of cytomegalovirus exposure and HLA in healthy donors. About the research overall: The Caucasian-associated ancestry cluster held about 80% of approximately 400 genotyped donors.

Germline assignment: CDR1 LNHDA and CDR2 SQIVND (reference sequence). CDR3 size: 14 residues. V dropped 3 bases and J dropped 5; count of bases not matched to a gene: 6. 60 Vbeta and 13 Jbeta primers were used in PCR. The repertoire was sequenced with immunoSEQ multiplex PCR; TCRdb's copy has only in-frame clones and lacks some. Of 110,000 or so clones detected, about 8.6% appear once; the ten largest clones hold 5.5% to 7.5%. The table lists this clone with a few counts. The antigen is unknown. General study points: A later analysis associated about 18,000 TCR beta sequences with HLA alleles at a 0.05 false discovery rate. Most TCR beta V segments were productive about 90% or about 30% of the time in an earlier analysis. Researchers counted around 160 TCR beta chains as cytomegalovirus-associated.

The TCR comes from a middle-aged woman in good health and CMV-seropositive. This chain joins TRBV19 and TRBJ2-7, with 8 bases that match TRBD1. The sequenced sample consisted of PBMCs. The CDR3 nucleotides read TGTGCCAGTAGTATCGACAGGGGCTTCGACGAGCAGTACTTC. It specifies CASSIDRGFDEQYF.